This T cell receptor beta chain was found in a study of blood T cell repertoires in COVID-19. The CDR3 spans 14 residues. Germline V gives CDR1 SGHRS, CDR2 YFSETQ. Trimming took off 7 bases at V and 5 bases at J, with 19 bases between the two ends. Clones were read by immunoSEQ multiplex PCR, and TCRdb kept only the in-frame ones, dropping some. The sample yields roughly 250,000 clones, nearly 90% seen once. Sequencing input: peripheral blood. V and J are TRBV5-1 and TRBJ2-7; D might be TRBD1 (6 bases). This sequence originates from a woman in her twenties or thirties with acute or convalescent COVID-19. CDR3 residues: CASYITQGSHEQYF. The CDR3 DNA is TGCGCCAGCTACATCACACAGGGATCCCACGAGCAGTACTTC.